In this sample, the clone carrying this TCR beta chain turned up a few times. Its antigen is unknown. Expressed TCRB transcripts were sequenced because the isolated RNA had all been reverse transcribed beforehand. Average reads for naive, central memory and regulatory T cell samples were about 3.57 million. TCRdb keeps only in-frame clones here, not all; method: immunoSEQ multiplex PCR. The sample has around 650,000 clones, about an eighth seen once. This specimen belongs to a study of beta chain features in type 1 diabetes. Study observations and caveats: All four CD4+ subsets from Type 1 diabetes patients carried moderately but significantly shorter TCRB CDR3s.

One heparinised blood draw averaging approximately 120 mL was given by each donor. CD45RO/CCR7/CD25/CD127/CD95/CD27 separated CD4+ naive, central memory, regulatory and stem cell-like memory cells by sorting. Sorted populations all exceeded 98% purity. Sequenced material: naive CD4+ T cells from blood. The sequence came from a man between 25 and 39 years old with type 1 diabetes.

In nucleotides, the CDR3 is TGTGCCAGCAGTAACGGACAGGTGAACACTGAAGCTTTCTTT. It codes for CASSNGQVNTEAFF. The rearrangement joins TRBV6-6 to TRBJ1-1, with 7 positions matching TRBD1. V trimming: 5 bases; J trimming: 0 bases; junction bases outside the gene matches: 3. The CDR3 spans 14 residues. The germline V gene has CDR1 MNHNY and CDR2 SVGAGI (reference sequence).